One and the same sample provided the 4 T cell receptor beta chains below, sequenced in a study of blood T cell repertoires in COVID-19 (TCRdb year 2020). Libraries were made using the immunoSEQ multiplex PCR assay. The table comes from immuneACCESS by way of TCRdb, which keeps in-frame sequences with V and J called. Part of the clones is missing from these tables; in studies checked, under half for an unresolved V gene and the rest for unknown reasons. Here the sample has about 120,000 clones; around 86% occur a single time. Together, the top ten hold 6.5% to 10% of the sample. Sequencing was performed on peripheral blood. These receptors came from a man in his 70s with acute or convalescent COVID-19.

This chain uses TRBV28 with TRBJ1-1; 9 bases line up with TRBD1. Unmatched junction bases numbered 8, after V lost 5 bases and J lost 4 bases. CDR1 and CDR2 (germline): MDHEN, SYDVKM. This CDR3 contains 15 residues. CDR3 protein: CASSLSGTGSTEAFF. As DNA, the CDR3 is TGTGCCAGCAGTCTTTCCGGGACAGGGAGCACTGAAGCTTTCTTT.

The chain has TRBV6-5 and TRBJ1-6; tentative D call: TRBD1 (6 bases). V dropped 6 bases and J dropped 10 bases, with 19 bases sitting between them. Germline V gene data show CDR1 as MNHEY and CDR2 as SVGAGI. CDR3 length equals 15 residues. CDR3 bases: TGTGCCAGCAGCGTCCCTCAGGGGCGGAACTCACCCCTCCACTTT. Translating gives CASSVPQGRNSPLHF.

This chain connects TRBV30 to TRBJ2-1; TRBD2 aligns across 12 bases. V lost 7 bases, J lost 4 bases, and 2 bases stayed unmatched. Germline CDR1 is GTSNPN and CDR2 is SVGIG (reference sequence). There are 13 residues in the CDR3. DNA of the CDR3: TGTGCCTACACTAGCGGGGGGTACAATGAGCAGTTCTTC. Residues: CAYTSGGYNEQFF.

The CDR3 coding sequence is TGTGCCAGCAGCTCGGACAGTAACTATGGCTACACCTTC. Its protein product is CASSSDSNYGYTF. The V gene is TRBV5-4, the J gene TRBJ1-2, with D possibly matching TRBD1 (6 bases). V was shortened by 3 bases and J by 1 base, with 7 bases between the two germline ends. The germline V gene encodes CDR1 SGHNT and CDR2 YYREEE (reference sequence). The CDR3 runs 13 residues.